This T cell receptor beta chain derives from a study of blood T cell repertoires in COVID-19. Participant-reported clinical history was the basis for cohort assignment. Exposed study participants had met a COVID-19 case within 2 weeks before entry. Methods used by the authors: Reference gene primer amplification in the assay estimated nucleated cell counts. Assay: immunoSEQ multiplex PCR; the TCRdb copy retains only in-frame clones and omits some. From that table come the V and J calls and clone size; the DNA was used to work out D and trimming. The sample shows 150,000 to 200,000 clones, 65% to 85% of them seen only once. The sequencing sample was made of PBMCs or T cells enriched from blood (not recorded which). The clonotype originates from a man between 70 and 80 years old who had been exposed to COVID-19.

The CDR3 nucleotides are TGTGCCAGCAGCCAGCGACTAGCAGTAATGGATACGCAGTATTTT. This encodes CASSQRLAVMDTQYF. This chain connects TRBV14 to TRBJ2-3, with 7 bases fitting TRBD2. CDR1 and CDR2 from the germline V gene are SGHDN and FVKESK. The CDR3 length is 15 residues. V dropped 3 bases and J dropped 6; count of bases not matched to a gene: 9.